Listed here are 17 T cell receptor beta chains from one sample, sequenced in a study of OX40 agonist ivuxolimab in advanced cancers. Libraries were prepared by immunoSEQ multiplex PCR; TCRdb keeps only in-frame clonotypes and omits some of them. The top ten clones hold roughly 3.2% of a sample with 40,000 to 55,000 clones, 80% to 90% of them seen once. The sample consisted of CD4+ or CD8+ T cells sorted from blood, taken in a trial of the OX40 agonist ivuxolimab. The receptors come from an adult with an advanced solid tumor such as melanoma, head and neck, liver or kidney cancer.

J is TRBJ1-3 and V is TRBV4-1; perhaps TRBD1 as D (5 bases). The V gene lost 1 base and the J gene lost 3 bases, with 16 bases spanning the gap. This CDR3 has 17 residues. CDR1 is MGHRA and CDR2 is YSYEKL in the germline V gene. CDR3 bases: TGCGCCAGCAGCCAAGTTGGGGGGAGGGTCCGTGGAAACACCATATATTTT. As protein: CASSQVGGRVRGNTIYF.

The chain recombines TRBV28 with TRBJ1-5, with a weak D call TRBD1 (6 bases). Trimming left V 5 bases short and J 4 bases short, with 15 bases between. Per the germline V gene, CDR1 is MDHEN and CDR2 is SYDVKM. This CDR3 region has 15 residues. The CDR3 DNA reads as TGTGCCAGCAGTCTCTGGACAGTTGCAAATCAGCCCCAGCATTTT. This translates into CASSLWTVANQPQHF.

The chain links TRBV27 to TRBJ1-2; no clear D gene. V was shortened by 3 bases and J by 2 bases, with 7 bases between the two germline ends. There are 13 residues in the CDR3. The germline CDR1 and CDR2 sequences are MNHEY and SMNVEV (reference sequence). The CDR3 DNA reads as TGTGCCAGCAGTTTTACAGCAAACTATGGCTACACCTTC. This codes for CASSFTANYGYTF.

The chain uses TRBV11-3 and TRBJ1-1; D unclear. This CDR3 is 14 amino acids long. The V gene's germline CDR1 is SGHNT and CDR2 YENEEA. Trimming removed 5 bases from V and 1 base from J, with 11 bases in between. In DNA, the CDR3 is TGTGCCAGCAGCCTATCGCACACGAACACTGAAGCTTTCTTT. This encodes CASSLSHTNTEAFF.

The rearrangement links TRBV7-2 to TRBJ2-2; D might be TRBD2 (7 bases). Germline-derived CDR1 and CDR2 are SGHTA and FQGNSA. Trimming shortened V by 4 bases and J by 1 base, and 13 bases separated the two germline ends. There are 16 residues in the CDR3. CDR3 protein: CASSSRGGWNTGELFF. The CDR3 DNA reads as TGTGCCAGCAGCTCCCGCGGGGGCTGGAACACCGGGGAGCTGTTTTTT.

The V and J genes are TRBV28 and TRBJ2-2; 9 bases align to TRBD1. V was clipped by 6 bases and J by 3 bases; unmatched bases: 8. Germline CDR1 and CDR2: MDHEN and SYDVKM. This CDR3 is 16 amino acids long. The CDR3 protein is CASSLPGQGHTGELFF. CDR3 DNA sequence: TGTGCCAGCAGCTTACCGGGACAGGGTCACACCGGGGAGCTGTTTTTT.

The chain recombines TRBV12-5 with TRBJ2-2, with D tentatively TRBD2 (5 bases). V was shortened by 4 bases and J by 5 bases, with 11 bases between the two germline ends. From germline, CDR1 is LGHNT and CDR2 FRNRAP. The CDR3 consists of 14 residues. CDR3 nucleotide sequence: TGTGCTAGTGGTTCTTTGGACTCTACCGGGGAGCTGTTTTTT. Its translation: CASGSLDSTGELFF.

This chain links TRBV4-2 with TRBJ1-1; tentative D call: TRBD1 (5 bases). Germline V gene sequence: CDR1 LGHNA, CDR2 YNFKEQ. CDR3 length: 16 residues. V was pared by 1 base and J by 5 bases, with 17 bases between. Written as DNA, the CDR3 is TGTGCCAGCAGCCAAGCCGGGGAGGGGACGGGGACTGAAGCTTTCTTT. Its translation is CASSQAGEGTGTEAFF.

The chain has TRBV27 and TRBJ2-5, with 9 bases matching TRBD2. Germline assignment: CDR1 MNHEY and CDR2 SMNVEV (reference sequence). CDR3 length equals 17 residues. Trimming at V came to 0 bases and at J to 5 bases, leaving 10 bases not matched to a gene. The CDR3 reads CASSLSSRGGWGETQYF. CDR3 DNA: TGTGCCAGCAGTTTATCGTCGCGGGGGGGCTGGGGGGAGACCCAGTACTTC.

This clone was observed a few times. This rearrangement joins TRBV5-1 to TRBJ1-2; D is perhaps TRBD1 (5 bases). The CDR3 spans 11 residues. Germline values: CDR1 SGHRS, CDR2 YFSETQ. Trimming removed 5 bases at V and 9 bases at J, with 11 bases between. The CDR3 region is CASRDEGSYTF. CDR3 nucleotide sequence: TGCGCCAGCAGGGACGAGGGGAGCTACACCTTC. Full variable domain (missing parts from reference TRBV5-1 and TRBJ1-2): KAGVTQTPRYLIKTRGQQVTLSCSPISGHRSVSWYQQTPGQGLQFLFEYFSETQRNKGNFPGRFSGRQFSNSRSEMNVSTLELGDSALYLCASRDEGSYTFGSGTRLTVV.

This clone was observed once. The rearrangement uses TRBV7-2 and TRBJ2-7; D remains ambiguous. The CDR3 extends over 11 amino acids. Trimming pared 5 bases from V and 3 bases from J, leaving 5 bases between. CDR1 is SGHTA and CDR2 is FQGNSA in the germline V gene. The CDR3 DNA is TGTGCCAGCAGCCTTTACTACGAGCAGTACTTC. Encoded protein: CASSLYYEQYF.

For the CDR3, the DNA is TGTGCCAGCAGCCTGACGGGACAGGGATATGGCTACACCTTC. Its translation is CASSLTGQGYGYTF. The chain links TRBV9 to TRBJ1-2, with TRBD1 matching over 9 bases. There are 14 residues in the CDR3. The germline V gene has CDR1 SGDLS and CDR2 YYNGEE. Germline trimming cut 4 bases from V and 5 bases from J; bases unmatched to any gene: 6.

Note on this clone: A read error may account for a junction end that differs from germline. The chain combines TRBV19 with TRBJ2-1, with D unclear. CDR1 is LNHDA, CDR2 SQIVND, per germline (reference sequence). The CDR3 covers 14 residues. The CDR3 nucleotides read TGTGCCGGTAGTATAAGGCAGCCCTACAATGAGCAGTTCTTC. It specifies CAGSIRQPYNEQFF.

The J gene is TRBJ2-3, the V gene TRBV7-2, with 8 bases aligning to TRBD2. Unmatched junction bases numbered 10, after V lost 1 base and J lost 7 bases. Germline V lookup: CDR1 SGHTA, CDR2 FQGNSA. CDR3 length: 16 amino acids. The CDR3 reads CASSLGSLAGKNTQYF. CDR3 DNA: TGTGCCAGCAGCTTAGGGAGTCTAGCGGGTAAAAATACGCAGTATTTT. Looking up the rest from reference TRBV7-2 and TRBJ2-3 gives the full variable domain: GAGVSQSPSNKVTEKGKDVELRCDPISGHTALYWYRQSLGQGLEFLIYFQGNSAPDKSGLPSDRFSAERTGGSVSTLTIQRTQQEDSAVYLCASSLGSLAGKNTQYFGPGTRLTVL.

The chain links TRBV19 to TRBJ2-7; 7 bases map to TRBD1. This CDR3 region has 15 residues. Germline V gives CDR1 LNHDA, CDR2 SQIVND (reference sequence). V gave up 7 bases and J gave up 4 bases; unmatched junction bases: 13. This CDR3 reads CASTTRQGDKYEQYF. The CDR3 nucleotides read TGTGCCAGTACCACCAGACAGGGAGACAAATACGAGCAGTACTTC.

The rearrangement joins TRBV5-1 to TRBJ2-3; D not certain. The V and J ends lost 0 bases and 4 bases respectively, with 15 bases between them. Germline V gene data show CDR1 as SGHRS and CDR2 as YFSETQ. The CDR3 is 16 residues long. CDR3 nucleotides: TGCGCCAGCAGCTTGGTGCCAGAAATATCGGCAGATACGCAGTATTTT. This gives the protein CASSLVPEISADTQYF.

V gene TRBV5-4 combines with J gene TRBJ2-5; D is possibly TRBD2 (5 bases). The V end lost 1 base, the J end lost 2 bases, and 12 bases lay between the germline ends. The CDR3 consists of 15 residues. CDR1 SGHNT and CDR2 YYREEE come from the germline V gene (reference sequence). CDR3 in amino acids: CASSLLTEAQETQYF. CDR3 coding DNA: TGTGCCAGCAGCTTGTTGACGGAGGCACAAGAGACCCAGTACTTC.